This TCR beta chain was retrieved from a study of T cells in Graves' hyperthyroidism and ophthalmopathy. This CDR3 spans 14 amino acids. Trimming cost V 6 bases and J 5 bases; bases outside gene matches: 9. Germline assignment: CDR1 ENHRY and CDR2 SYGVKD. RNA transcripts were the template for amplifying TCR beta CDR3 regions. An initial round of RT-PCR targeting the TCR CDR3 relied on the HTBI primer set. TCRdb re-called the multiplex PCR reads with MiXCR, one entry per CDR3 protein. The sample includes 550,000 to 600,000 distinct CDR3 sequences, around 46% of them seen just once. What was sequenced was peripheral blood or thyroid tissue (not recorded which). The chain joins TRBV10-3 to TRBJ2-5, with 7 positions matching TRBD1. The receptor was isolated from an adult woman with Graves' disease, either hyperthyroidism or ophthalmopathy (not recorded which). The CDR3, as DNA: TGTGCCATCAGAATGGACAGGTCCGGGGAGACCCAGTACTTC. Protein product: CAIRMDRSGETQYF.